A single sample gave rise to the 26 T cell receptor beta chains below, sequenced in a study of CD8+CD57+ T cells in acquired aplastic anemia. Template material for TCR beta VDJ and CDR3 profiling consisted of genomic DNA. A single record per CDR3 protein comes from TCRdb applying MiXCR to the reads. The sample contains under 350,000 distinct CDR3 sequences, 45% to 65% of which appear only once. Before being chosen for sequencing, patients had shown CD8+CD57+ cell expansion by flow cytometry. The sample taken for sequencing was sorted CD4+, CD8+, or CD8+CD57+ T cells (not recorded which) from PBMCs. These TCRs come from a human donor with aplastic anemia.

The chain combines TRBV2 with TRBJ2-1; D not certain. This CDR3 is built from 12 residues. Germline lookup yields CDR1 SNHLY and CDR2 FYNNEI. V shed 2 bases and J shed 3 bases, with 2 bases lying between them. The CDR3 loop is CASSENYNEQFF. CDR3 nucleotide sequence: TGTGCCAGCAGTGAAAACTACAATGAGCAGTTCTTC.

The chain carries TRBV18 and TRBJ1-5; unclear D gene. Germline-derived CDR1 and CDR2 are KGHSH and LQKENI. This CDR3 spans 14 amino acids. V gave up 3 bases and J gave up 3 bases, with 9 bases separating them. The DNA of the CDR3 is TGTGCCAGCTCACCGGGCAGATACAATCAGCCCCAGCATTTT. Residues: CASSPGRYNQPQHF.

Ten or more counts support this clonotype. This chain uses TRBV5-1 with TRBJ2-7; D is unresolved. Per the germline V gene, CDR1 is SGHRS and CDR2 is YFSETQ. There are 12 residues in the CDR3. Trimming pared 5 bases from V and 2 bases from J, leaving 8 bases between. The CDR3, as DNA: TGCGCCAGCAGACTTGGAACCTACGAGCAGTACTTC. Protein product: CASRLGTYEQYF.

This clonotype was counted many times. This sequence joins TRBV5-1 and TRBJ1-4, with 9 bases aligning to TRBD1. V was pared by 0 bases and J by 8 bases, with 5 bases of the junction left unmatched. This CDR3 is 15 amino acids long. The germline gives CDR1 SGHRS, CDR2 YFSETQ. CDR3 region: CASSLGDREGEKLFF. As DNA, the CDR3 is TGCGCCAGCAGCTTGGGGGACAGGGAAGGAGAAAAACTGTTTTTT.

The chain employs TRBV7-2 and TRBJ2-7; D ambiguous. The CDR3 runs to 12 residues. The germline CDR1 and CDR2 sequences are SGHTA and FQGNSA. Between the trimmed V and J ends, which lost 1 base and 6 bases, there was a span of 7 bases. CDR3 DNA: TGTGCCAGCAGCTTAGATGGTACCGAGCAGTACTTC. It yields the protein CASSLDGTEQYF. Supplemented by reference TRBV7-2 and TRBJ2-7, the full variable domain reads GAGVSQSPSNKVTEKGKDVELRCDPISGHTALYWYRQSLGQGLEFLIYFQGNSAPDKSGLPSDRFSAERTGGSVSTLTIQRTQQEDSAVYLCASSLDGTEQYFGPGTRLTVT.

This clonotype was recorded many times. V usage is TRBV5-8 and J usage is TRBJ2-1, with D perhaps matching TRBD2 (6 bases). Between the trimmed V and J ends, which lost 0 bases and 4 bases, there was a span of 11 bases. Germline lookup yields CDR1 SGHTS and CDR2 YDEGEE. This CDR3 has 15 amino acids. CDR3 coding DNA: TGTGCCAGCAGCTTGGCCCCGGGAGAGTACAATGAGCAGTTCTTC. This encodes CASSLAPGEYNEQFF. Filled out from reference TRBV5-8 and TRBJ2-1, the complete variable domain reads EAGVTQSPTHLIKTRGQQATLRCSPISGHTSVYWYQQALGLGLQFLLWYDEGEERNRGNFPPRFSGRQFPNYSSELNVNALELEDSALYLCASSLAPGEYNEQFFGPGTRLTVL.

This chain links TRBV2 with TRBJ2-7, with 15 bases that match TRBD2. The CDR3 runs 15 residues. Looked up from germline, CDR1 is SNHLY and CDR2 is FYNNEI. V dropped 7 bases and J dropped 7; count of bases not matched to a gene: 8. As DNA, the CDR3 is TGTGCCAGCACTGGACTAGCGGGAGGGACCGGGGAGCAGTACTTC. Translating it yields CASTGLAGGTGEQYF. The variable domain in full, with the rest retrieved from reference TRBV2 and TRBJ2-7, is EPEVTQTPSHQVTQMGQEVILRCVPISNHLYFYWYRQILGQKVEFLVSFYNNEISEKSEIFDDQFSVERPDGSNFTLKIRSTKLEDSAMYFCASTGLAGGTGEQYFGPGTRLTVT.

This clonotype was seen ten or more times. The J gene is TRBJ2-7, the V gene TRBV3-1; 11 nucleotides line up with TRBD1. Germline V gene data show CDR1 as LGHDT and CDR2 as YNNKEL (reference sequence). Losses at the gene ends were 0 bases for V and 6 bases for J; bases not matched to a gene: 4. There are 15 residues in the CDR3. The CDR3 loop reads CASSQDLGTGGEQYF. CDR3 in DNA: TGTGCCAGCAGCCAAGATTTGGGGACAGGGGGCGAGCAGTACTTC.

Worth noting for this clonotype: A much more abundant neighbour one base away suggests this may be a read error. The V and J genes are TRBV27 and TRBJ1-2; tentatively, D is TRBD1 (6 bases). Germline-derived CDR1 and CDR2 are MNHEY and SMNVEV (reference sequence). V lost 7 bases and J 5 bases, leaving 20 bases between the germline ends. The CDR3 is made up of 15 amino acids. The CDR3 region is CASKHRQVGSYGYTF. The CDR3 nucleotides read TGTGCCAGCAAACACCGACAGGTAGGGTCTTATGGCTACACCTTC.

This chain connects TRBV15 to TRBJ2-1; 10 bases are shared with TRBD2. The CDR3 is 16 residues long. The ends lost 1 base at V and 4 bases at J; junction bases unmatched: 4. Germline-derived CDR1 and CDR2 are LNHNV and YYDKDF (reference sequence). Here the CDR3 reads CATSRVQLAGYNEQFF. The CDR3 coding sequence is TGTGCCACCAGCAGAGTTCAACTAGCGGGGTACAATGAGCAGTTCTTC. The full variable domain, rest sourced from reference TRBV15 and TRBJ2-1, is DAMVIQNPRYQVTQFGKPVTLSCSQTLNHNVMYWYQQKSSQAPKLLFHYYDKDFNNEADTPDNFQSRRPNTSFCFLDIRSPGLGDTAMYLCATSRVQLAGYNEQFFGPGTRLTVL.

The chain carries TRBV19 and TRBJ2-7, with D perhaps TRBD1 or TRBD2 (5 bases each). With 4 bases removed from V and 7 bases from J, the gap between germline ends came to 20 bases. The germline CDR1 and CDR2 sequences are LNHDA and SQIVND (reference sequence). This CDR3 has 15 residues. The CDR3 region is CASSTTGTGAGEQYF. In DNA, the CDR3 is TGTGCCAGTAGTACCACCGGGACGGGTGCCGGGGAGCAGTACTTC.

The gene calls are TRBV7-9 and TRBJ2-1, with TRBD1 matching over 10 bases. Germline CDR1 and CDR2: SEHNR and FQNEAQ (reference sequence). J gave up 6 bases and V 5 bases, and 7 bases lay outside the gene matches. This CDR3 has 15 residues. CDR3 in amino acids: CASSDRDRGFNEQFF. The CDR3 DNA follows: TGTGCCAGCAGCGACCGGGACAGGGGTTTCAATGAGCAGTTCTTC.

This chain joins TRBV25-1 and TRBJ1-1, with D possibly being TRBD1 (6 bases). Germline loops: CDR1 MGHDK, CDR2 SYGVNS. Trimming removed 7 bases at V and 4 bases at J, with 13 bases between. CDR3 length equals 13 residues. The CDR3 DNA reads TGTGCCAGCACCTGGACAGTGACCACTGAAGCTTTCTTT. Its translation is CASTWTVTTEAFF. Variable domain in full (rest from reference TRBV25-1 and TRBJ1-1): EADIYQTPRYLVIGTGKKITLECSQTMGHDKMYWYQQDPGMELHLIHYSYGVNSTEKGDLSSESTVSRIRTEHFPLTLESARPSHTSQYLCASTWTVTTEAFFGQGTRLTVV.

At least ten counts were recorded for this clonotype. The chain recombines TRBV6-1 with TRBJ2-7; the match to TRBD1 covers 11 bases. The ends lost 0 bases at V and 7 bases at J; junction bases unmatched: 8. The CDR3 runs to 16 residues. Germline lookup yields CDR1 MNHNS and CDR2 SASEGT. CDR3 sequence: CASSEALGTGGLEQYF. The DNA for the CDR3 is TGTGCCAGCAGTGAAGCGTTAGGGACAGGGGGTCTAGAGCAGTACTTC.

This clonotype was detected ten times or more. J is TRBJ2-1 and V is TRBV30, with 7 bases identical to TRBD2. CDR1 and CDR2 (germline): GTSNPN, SVGIG (reference sequence). The CDR3 contains 13 residues. The ends lost 0 bases at V and 6 bases at J; junction bases unmatched: 2. CDR3 loop: CAWSVGTTNEQFF. The CDR3 bases are TGTGCCTGGAGTGTAGGGACTACCAATGAGCAGTTCTTC.

With respect to this clonotype: This could be a read error, since a much larger clone is one nucleotide away. This likely comes from a read error, as the CDR3 has no conserved phenylalanine or tryptophan at its end. The chain combines TRBV5-1 with TRBJ1-1; D remains ambiguous. The germline CDR1 and CDR2 sequences are SGHRS and YFSETQ. The CDR3 covers 14 residues. As DNA, the CDR3 is TGTGCCAGCAGCTTGGGTAGGGAGAACACTGAAGCTTTCTGT. Its translation is CASSLGRENTEAFC.

The chain recombines TRBV10-3 with TRBJ2-5; D uncertain. Looked up from germline, CDR1 is ENHRY and CDR2 is SYGVKD. Between the trimmed V and J ends, which lost 7 bases and 0 bases, there was a span of 9 bases. This CDR3 region has 13 residues. This CDR3 reads CAITRSNQETQYF. DNA of the CDR3: TGTGCCATCACCCGGAGCAACCAAGAGACCCAGTACTTC.

The J gene is TRBJ2-1, the V gene TRBV10-3, with D hard to call. Germline V gene sequence: CDR1 ENHRY, CDR2 SYGVKD. The CDR3 is 13 amino acids. V dropped 2 bases and J dropped 3 bases, with 5 bases sitting between them. The CDR3 DNA is TGTGCCATCAGTGAGGCTAACTACAATGAGCAGTTCTTC. The encoded protein is CAISEANYNEQFF.

This clonotype showed up many times. This chain's CDR3 is CASNSGGAGPNTEAFF. CDR3 nucleotide sequence: TGTGCCAGCAACTCAGGGGGCGCCGGGCCGAACACTGAAGCTTTCTTT. The chain uses TRBV4-2 and TRBJ1-1, with 8 bases fitting TRBD1. The CDR3 contains 16 residues. Trimming cost V 7 bases and J 1 base; bases outside gene matches: 11. Germline V lookup: CDR1 LGHNA, CDR2 YNFKEQ.

The chain links TRBV7-2 to TRBJ2-1, with 8 bases aligning to TRBD1. Germline loops: CDR1 SGHTA, CDR2 FQGNSA. J was trimmed by 13 bases and V by 3 bases; bases with no gene match: 5. This CDR3 is built from 12 residues. The CDR3 DNA sequence: TGTGCCAGCAGCTTGGACAGGGTACTCCAGTTCTTC. Its protein is CASSLDRVLQFF. Full variable domain (remainder filled in from reference TRBV7-2 and TRBJ2-1): GAGVSQSPSNKVTEKGKDVELRCDPISGHTALYWYRQSLGQGLEFLIYFQGNSAPDKSGLPSDRFSAERTGGSVSTLTIQRTQQEDSAVYLCASSLDRVLQFFGPGTRLTVL.

J is TRBJ1-1 and V is TRBV15; 12 bases agree with TRBD1. This CDR3 spans 19 amino acids. The V and J ends lost 3 bases and 5 bases, in that order; junction bases with no gene match: 16. Per the germline V gene, CDR1 is LNHNV and CDR2 is YYDKDF (reference sequence). The DNA of the CDR3 is TGTGCCACCAGCAGGCCATTTGGGACAGGGGGCGCGAGGGGAACTGAAGCTTTCTTT. Translation gives CATSRPFGTGGARGTEAFF.

In the case of this clonotype: Given a much more abundant clone one base away, this may be a read error. The rearrangement joins TRBV10-3 to TRBJ2-5, with D possibly TRBD1 on 5 matching bases. CDR3 size: 16 residues. V lost 5 bases and J lost 3, with 19 bases in between. The germline CDR1 and CDR2 sequences are ENHRY and SYGVKD. CDR3 residues: CAISYSSITGKETQYF. The CDR3 bases are TGTGCCATCAGTTACTCGAGTATCACAGGCAAAGAGACCCAGTACTTC.

This clonotype was observed many times. The chain has TRBV5-1 and TRBJ2-3; D gene ambiguous. The CDR3 length is 13 residues. V lost 4 bases and J 4 bases, leaving 10 bases between the germline ends. Per germline, CDR1 SGHRS and CDR2 YFSETQ. CDR3 loop: CASSPVRADTQYF. CDR3 in DNA: TGCGCCAGCAGCCCCGTACGGGCAGATACGCAGTATTTT.

This clonotype has a count of ten or more. This rearrangement joins TRBV3-1 to TRBJ2-5; no reliable D call. This CDR3 is built from 15 residues. The V end lost 0 bases, the J end lost 0 bases, and 8 bases lay between the germline ends. CDR1 LGHDT and CDR2 YNNKEL come from the germline V gene (reference sequence). In DNA, the CDR3 is TGTGCCAGCAGCCAAGAAATCTTTGACCAAGAGACCCAGTACTTC. It yields the protein CASSQEIFDQETQYF.

The CDR3 reads CASSPPRDEQYF. CDR3 nucleotides: TGTGCCAGCAGCCCCCCACGAGACGAGCAGTACTTC. This sequence joins TRBV6-5 and TRBJ2-7; D is undetermined. Trimming pared 6 bases from V and 5 bases from J, leaving 11 bases between. Germline CDR1 and CDR2: MNHEY and SVGAGI. The length of the CDR3 is 12 residues.

Many counts were recorded for this clonotype. The V call is TRBV27, the J call TRBJ1-2, with TRBD1 matching over 8 bases. The CDR3 has 15 amino acids. The V gene end was trimmed by 5 bases and the J gene end by 2 bases; junction bases not matched to a gene: 7. The germline CDR1 and CDR2 sequences are MNHEY and SMNVEV (reference sequence). Here the CDR3 DNA reads TGTGCCAGCAGTCTCTATTGGACAGGGAACTATGGCTACACCTTC. This sequence encodes CASSLYWTGNYGYTF.